The 7 T cell receptor beta chains below were found in one sample sequenced in a study of early T cells in non-severe SARS-CoV-2 infection. From the 5' RACE reads, TCRdb called clonotypes with MiXCR, one entry per CDR3 protein. The sample records approximately 50,000 distinct CDR3 sequences, about 7.8% being singletons. The specimen was whole blood. Receptors were obtained from an adult who was a healthcare worker with PCR-confirmed SARS-CoV-2 infection or an uninfected control (not recorded which).

This clonotype was found many times. The gene calls are TRBV6-1 and TRBJ2-2; 9 positions match TRBD1. The CDR3 contains 15 residues. Germline V gives CDR1 MNHNS, CDR2 SASEGT. J gave up 4 bases and V 6 bases, and 6 bases lay outside the gene matches. As DNA, the CDR3 is TGTGCCAGCAGGATTGACAGGGGGGGCACCGGGGAGCTGTTTTTT. Residues: CASRIDRGGTGELFF.

Many counts were recorded for this clonotype. The chain links TRBV5-1 to TRBJ2-3; D not certain. CDR1 and CDR2 from the germline V gene are SGHRS and YFSETQ. This CDR3 has 16 residues. V lost 0 bases and J lost 1, with 12 bases in between. In DNA, the CDR3 is TGCGCCAGCAGCTTGGCAATGGTTCAGGGCACAGATACGCAGTATTTT. This sequence encodes CASSLAMVQGTDTQYF.

This clonotype was detected many times. This chain uses TRBV10-2 with TRBJ1-1, with 7 bases fitting TRBD1. The germline V gene has CDR1 WSHSY and CDR2 SAAADI. This CDR3 has 15 amino acids. V lost 2 bases, J lost 2 bases, and 5 bases stayed unmatched. CDR3 amino acids: CASSERQGGNTEAFF. The CDR3 DNA follows: TGCGCCAGCAGTGAGCGTCAGGGGGGAAACACTGAAGCTTTCTTT.

The chain joins TRBV14 to TRBJ2-1, with D perhaps TRBD2 (6 bases). CDR1 and CDR2 from the germline V gene are SGHDN and FVKESK. Trimming removed 1 base from V and 4 bases from J, with 11 bases in between. The CDR3 runs to 15 residues. CDR3 in DNA: TGTGCCAGCAGCCAAGTGCGCGGGGCTTACAATGAGCAGTTCTTC. Protein sequence: CASSQVRGAYNEQFF.

This clonotype showed up many times. V and J are TRBV12-3 or TRBV12-4 and TRBJ1-6, with 7 bases matching TRBD1. V lost 6 bases, J lost 10 bases, and 9 bases stayed unmatched. The CDR3 contains 14 residues. The CDR3 nucleotides read TGTGCCAGCAGAGCGGGACAGTCGGAATCACCCCTCCACTTT. This translates into CASRAGQSESPLHF.

This clonotype has ten or more counts. This chain uses TRBV6-2 or TRBV6-3 with TRBJ1-1; tentatively, D is TRBD1 (6 bases). The CDR3 consists of 15 residues. Trimming took off 0 bases at V and 5 bases at J, with 13 bases between the two ends. Germline CDR1 and CDR2: MNHEY and SVGEGT. CDR3 sequence: CASSYSGRGGTEAFF. The DNA for the CDR3 is TGTGCCAGCAGTTACTCGGGCAGGGGCGGGACTGAAGCTTTCTTT.

In its sample, this clonotype was seen many times. The chain uses TRBV5-1 and TRBJ1-1; 7 bases are shared with TRBD1. The CDR3 loop spans 16 amino acids. Germline V lookup: CDR1 SGHRS, CDR2 YFSETQ. J gave up 0 bases and V 0 bases, and 5 bases lay outside the gene matches. CDR3 in DNA: TGCGCCAGCAGCTTGGGGACAGGACTAATGAACACTGAAGCTTTCTTT. Translating it yields CASSLGTGLMNTEAFF.